This TCR beta chain was sequenced in a study of T cell repertoires in cytomegalovirus infection. Looking at the study overall: CMV infection together with matching HLA type was indicated by public TCR beta signatures.

The CDR3 loop spans 12 amino acids. Germline-derived CDR1 and CDR2 are SQVTM and ANQGSEA. V trimming: 5 bases; J trimming: 4 bases; junction bases outside the gene matches: 2. Via MiXCR, TCRdb re-called the reads, giving one row per CDR3 protein. Of 250,000 or so distinct CDR3 sequences in the sample, 9.1% were seen once. Turning to this clonotype: What it binds is not known.

Broader study findings: What dominated the ex vivo response were HLA-C-restricted CMV-specific TCR beta clonotypes. Identification of carriers of CMV plus the relevant HLA was achieved through cumulative public TCR beta family frequency.

Sequenced material: PBMCs. The sequence was obtained from a human donor in good health (CMV status not recorded). Some clones in this sample may be carry-over from other donors' samples. V is TRBV29-1 and J is TRBJ1-2, with TRBD1 identical over 9 bases. The CDR3 sequence: CSVQQGAYGYTF. As DNA, the CDR3 is TGCAGCGTTCAACAGGGGGCCTATGGCTACACCTTC.